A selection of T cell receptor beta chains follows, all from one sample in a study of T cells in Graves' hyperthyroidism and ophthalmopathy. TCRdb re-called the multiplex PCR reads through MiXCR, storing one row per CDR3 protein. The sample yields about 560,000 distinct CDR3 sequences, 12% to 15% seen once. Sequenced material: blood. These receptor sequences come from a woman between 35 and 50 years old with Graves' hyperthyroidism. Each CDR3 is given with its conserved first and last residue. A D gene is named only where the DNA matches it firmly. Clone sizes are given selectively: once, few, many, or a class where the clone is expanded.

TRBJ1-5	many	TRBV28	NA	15	TGTGCCAGCACCGTTGAAGTATATAGCAATCAGCCCCAGCATTTT	CASTVEVYSNQPQHF
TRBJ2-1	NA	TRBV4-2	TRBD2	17	TGTGCCAGCAGCCAAGACTTCGGGACTAGCGGCCACAATGAGCAGTTCTTC	CASSQDFGTSGHNEQFF
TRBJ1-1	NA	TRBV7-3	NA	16	TGTGCCAGCACCTCAACAGGCCCAGAGAGGCACTATGAAGCTTTCTTT	CASTSTGPERHYEAFF
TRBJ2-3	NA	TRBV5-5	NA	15	TGTGCCAGCACTATGGGAGGGGGCTGGGCAGATACGCAGTATTTT	CASTMGGGWADTQYF
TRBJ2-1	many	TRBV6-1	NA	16	TGTGCCAGCAGTGACCAAGGGTTCAGCGATATTGTTGAGCAGTTCTTC	CASSDQGFSDIVEQFF
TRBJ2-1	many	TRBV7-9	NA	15	TGTGCCAGCAGCTCGGGGAGTAGCGTGAGTAATGAGCAGTTCTTC	CASSSGSSVSNEQFF
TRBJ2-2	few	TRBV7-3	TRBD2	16	TGTGCCAGCAGCTACTACCTAGCGGCGAACACCGGGGAGCTGTTTTTT	CASSYYLAANTGELFF
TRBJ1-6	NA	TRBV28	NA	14	TGTGCCTGGGGGACTAGCTCCTATAATTCACCCCTCCACTTT	CAWGTSSYNSPLHF
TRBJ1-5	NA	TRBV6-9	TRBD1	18	TGTGCCAGCATTTGGACGGGACAGGGGACGTTGAGGAATCAGCCCCAGCATTTT	CASIWTGQGTLRNQPQHF
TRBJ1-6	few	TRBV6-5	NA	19	TGTGCCAGCAGTTACTCGATGGGGACGGGGGCCTCCTATAATTCACCCCTCCACTTT	CASSYSMGTGASYNSPLHF
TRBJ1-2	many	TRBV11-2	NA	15	TGTGCCAGCAGCTTAGATACGGGGGGCAACTATGGCTACACCTTC	CASSLDTGGNYGYTF
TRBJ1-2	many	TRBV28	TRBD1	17	TGTGCCAGCAGTTCGTCGTGGACAGGGGCAAGTAACTATGGCTACACCTTC	CASSSSWTGASNYGYTF
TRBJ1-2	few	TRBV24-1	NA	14	TGTGCCACCAGTGATTTAGCGAATAACTATGGCTACACCTTC	CATSDLANNYGYTF
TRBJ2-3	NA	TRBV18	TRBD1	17	TGTGCCAGCTCACCGGGACAGGGGTACGGAAGCGCAGATACGCAGTATTTT	CASSPGQGYGSADTQYF
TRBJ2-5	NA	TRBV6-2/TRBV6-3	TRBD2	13	TGTGCCAGCAGAGCCCTAGCGGTCGAGACCCAGTACTTC	CASRALAVETQYF
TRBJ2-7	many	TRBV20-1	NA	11	TGCAGTGCTTCGAGAACCTACGAGCAGTACTTC	CSASRTYEQYF
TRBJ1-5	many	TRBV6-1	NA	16	TGTGCCAGCAGCGCCTGGACACTTTTTAGCAATCAGCCCCAGCATTTT	CASSAWTLFSNQPQHF
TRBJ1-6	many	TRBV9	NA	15	TGTGCCAGCAGCGTAGTTAGGGGTAGTCGTTCACCCCTCCACTTT	CASSVVRGSRSPLHF
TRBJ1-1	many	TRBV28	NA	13	TGTGCCAGTACCCGGGGGATAAACACTGAAGCTTTCTTT	CASTRGINTEAFF
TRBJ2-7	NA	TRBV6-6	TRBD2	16	TGTGCCAGCAGTTACCGTAGCGGGAGGTTTACCTACGAGCAGTACTTC	CASSYRSGRFTYEQYF
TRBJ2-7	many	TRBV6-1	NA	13	TGTGCCAGCGGGCCGGGACGGGGGTACGAGCAGTACTTC	CASGPGRGYEQYF
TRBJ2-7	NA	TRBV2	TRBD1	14	TGTGCCAGCACCCGGACAGGGGATAGCTACGAGCAGTACTTC	CASTRTGDSYEQYF
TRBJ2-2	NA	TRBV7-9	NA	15	TGTGCCAGCAGCTTAGGGAGGGTTAACACCGGGGAGCTGTTTTTT	CASSLGRVNTGELFF
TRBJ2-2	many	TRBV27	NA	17	TGTGCCAGCAAACACCTAGATGATTCCCGAGACGCCGGGGAGCTGTTTTTT	CASKHLDDSRDAGELFF
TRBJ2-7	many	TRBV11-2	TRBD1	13	TGTGCCAGCAGCTTCCAGGGGGTGTACGAGCAGTACTTC	CASSFQGVYEQYF
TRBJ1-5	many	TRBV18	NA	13	TGTGCCAGCTCACAGGACGGCAATCAGCCCCAGCATTTT	CASSQDGNQPQHF
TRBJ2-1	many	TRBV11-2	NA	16	TGTGCCAGCAGCTTAGAGTTGGCTAGCGATTACAATGAGCAGTTCTTC	CASSLELASDYNEQFF
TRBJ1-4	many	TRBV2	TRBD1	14	TGTGCCAGCAGCCAACAGGGGAGAGATGAAAAACTGTTTTTT	CASSQQGRDEKLFF
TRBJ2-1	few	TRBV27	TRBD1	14	TGTGCCAGCCGCCTGGGACAGGGGGCACGTGAGCAGTTCTTC	CASRLGQGAREQFF
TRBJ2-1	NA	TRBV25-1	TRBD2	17	TGTGCCAGCACTAGCGGGCTTGCCGGGAGGGCCCTCGATGAGCAGTTCTTC	CASTSGLAGRALDEQFF
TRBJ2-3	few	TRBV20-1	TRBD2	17	TGCAGTGCTAGGCCCGGACTAGCGGGAGGTTTCACAGATACGCAGTATTTT	CSARPGLAGGFTDTQYF
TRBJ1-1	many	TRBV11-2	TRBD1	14	TGTGCCAGCAGCGCCGACAGGGGGAACACTGAAGCTTTCTTT	CASSADRGNTEAFF
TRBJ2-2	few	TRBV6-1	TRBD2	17	TGTGCCAGCAGTGATGGTCTAGCGGGAGTAGGCGCCGGGGAGCTGTTTTTT	CASSDGLAGVGAGELFF
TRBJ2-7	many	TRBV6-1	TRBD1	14	TGTGCCAGCAGAGGGACAGGGGGCGTGTACGAGCAGTACTTC	CASRGTGGVYEQYF
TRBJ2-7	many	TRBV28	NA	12	TGTGCCAGCAGTTTCCCCCAAGGGGAGCAGTACTTC	CASSFPQGEQYF
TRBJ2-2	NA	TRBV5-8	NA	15	TGTGCCAGCAGCTTGGAGGGGTTAGTCGCCGGGGAGCTGTTTTTT	CASSLEGLVAGELFF
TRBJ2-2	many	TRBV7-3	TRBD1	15	TGTGCCAGCAGCTTAGGGACAGGGGGCTCCGGGGAGCTGTTTTTT	CASSLGTGGSGELFF
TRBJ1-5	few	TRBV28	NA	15	TGTGCCAGCAGCCAGGCCGCTAATAGCAATCAGCCCCAGCATTTT	CASSQAANSNQPQHF
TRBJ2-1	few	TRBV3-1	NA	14	TGTGCCAGCAGCCACTCAGACTATTACAATGAGCAGTTCTTC	CASSHSDYYNEQFF
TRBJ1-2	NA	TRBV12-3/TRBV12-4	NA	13	TGTGCCAGCAGTTTACGGGCCCAGGGGGGCTACACCTTC	CASSLRAQGGYTF